The 9 T cell receptor beta chains presented below share a single source sample, sequenced in a study of T cells after posttransplantation cyclophosphamide. Profiled with immunoSEQ multiplex PCR; TCRdb holds only in-frame clones, not every one. The sample lists under 40,000 clones, none appearing once, the ten largest making up approximately 6.7%. Sequencing used PBMCs. The origin of the receptors is a woman aged 50 to 60 in good health and a related stem cell transplant donor.

This clone occurred many times. The rearrangement joins TRBV14 to TRBJ2-5; TRBD2 matches 11 bases. J gave up 1 base and V 11 bases, and 12 bases lay outside the gene matches. The CDR3 loop spans 16 amino acids. In germline, CDR1 is SGHDN, CDR2 FVKESK. CDR3 coding DNA: TGTGCCCCCAACCATAGCGGGAGGGACCTCCAAGAGACCCAGTACTTC. It codes for CAPNHSGRDLQETQYF.

This clone was counted many times. The chain recombines TRBV7-3 with TRBJ2-7, with 8 bases fitting TRBD1. J lost 5 bases, V lost 5 bases, and 17 bases had no gene match. CDR3 length equals 17 residues. Germline CDR1 is SGHTA and CDR2 is FQGTGA. In DNA, the CDR3 is TGTGCCAGCAGCCCAAAAACGATCGGACAGGGCGGGAACGAGCAGTACTTC. Translation: CASSPKTIGQGGNEQYF.

This clone was counted many times. The chain uses TRBV28 and TRBJ1-2; possible D gene TRBD1, 6 bases. The V end lost 4 bases, the J end lost 1 base, and 19 bases lay between the germline ends. From germline, CDR1 is MDHEN and CDR2 SYDVKM. This CDR3 region has 17 residues. The CDR3 loop is CASSSRTAGAHNYGYTF. The CDR3 DNA reads as TGTGCCAGCAGTTCCCGGACGGCGGGGGCCCATAACTATGGCTACACCTTC.

This clone was seen repeatedly, ten times or more. The genes are TRBV19 and TRBJ2-2; tentatively, D is TRBD1 (5 bases). The germline V gene has CDR1 LNHDA and CDR2 SQIVND (reference sequence). This CDR3 is built from 14 residues. Deletions cut 4 bases from V and 6 bases from J, with 12 bases between. The CDR3 loop is CASSRQGRPGELFF. DNA for the CDR3: TGTGCCAGTAGTAGGCAGGGTAGACCCGGGGAGCTGTTTTTT.

This clone was seen repeatedly, ten times or more. V usage is TRBV4-1 and J usage is TRBJ1-1; possible D gene TRBD1, 6 bases. The CDR3 is 13 amino acids. The germline V and J ends were trimmed by 6 bases and 4 bases, with 12 bases remaining between them. Germline CDR1 and CDR2: MGHRA and YSYEKL. The CDR3 DNA reads as TGCGCCAGCAGTTCGATAGGGGGCACTGAAGCTTTCTTT. Encoded protein: CASSSIGGTEAFF.

There are many counts of this clone. The rearrangement uses TRBV6-1 and TRBJ2-3, with 7 bases fitting TRBD2. Germline CDR1 and CDR2: MNHNS and SASEGT. The CDR3 runs 15 residues. The junction had 7 bases not matched to a gene; V was cut back by 5 bases and J by 2 bases. CDR3 region: CASSWGGTSTDTQYF. CDR3 bases: TGTGCCAGCAGTTGGGGGGGGACTTCCACAGATACGCAGTATTTT.

This clone occurred many times. The V call is TRBV6-5, the J call TRBJ2-7, with D possibly matching TRBD2 (5 bases). The germline V gene encodes CDR1 MNHEY and CDR2 SVGAGI. V was shortened by 0 bases and J by 4 bases, with 10 bases between the two germline ends. This CDR3 is built from 14 residues. CDR3 residues: CASSYSKDFYEQYF. The CDR3 DNA follows: TGTGCCAGCAGTTACTCTAAGGACTTTTACGAGCAGTACTTC.

This clone came up many times. J is TRBJ2-3 and V is TRBV12-3 or TRBV12-4; D unresolved. Trimming took 6 bases from V and 10 from J, leaving 14 bases between them. The length of the CDR3 is 12 residues. CDR3 sequence: CASSTSKQAQYF. Here the CDR3 DNA reads TGTGCCAGCAGCACCTCGAAGCAAGCGCAGTATTTT.

This clone was seen at least ten times. V and J are TRBV27 and TRBJ1-2; no clear D gene. This CDR3 contains 15 residues. The germline V and J ends were trimmed by 0 bases and 4 bases, with 12 bases remaining between them. From germline, CDR1 is MNHEY and CDR2 SMNVEV (reference sequence). This CDR3 is CASSLSRSIIYGYTF. The CDR3 DNA reads as TGTGCCAGCAGTTTATCGCGGTCGATTATCTATGGCTACACCTTC.